This T cell receptor (beta chain) is drawn from a study of tumor-infiltrating lymphocytes in primary liver carcinoma. About the research overall: Patients included men and women of 30 to 69 years.

This clonotype was recorded many times. Its antigen is undetermined. A constant-region primer primed TCR beta cDNA synthesis from roughly 500 ng of total RNA. Slightly modified ARM-PCR served as the procedure for the TCR beta libraries. These libraries came from three rounds of nested multiplex PCR. Primers for the first two PCR rounds were TRBV1-TRBV30 forward primers and a C-beta reverse primer (roughly 10 cycles per round). Each CDR3 protein gets one entry after TCRdb re-called the multiplex PCR reads with MiXCR. The sample lists about 200,000 distinct CDR3 sequences, 65% occurring once. Germline V gene data show CDR1 as MNHNS and CDR2 as SASEGT. The V gene lost 6 bases and the J gene lost 3 bases, with 12 bases spanning the gap. This CDR3 is 14 amino acids long. General observations from the study: Tumors had a top-250-clone fraction that was significantly higher than blood (p = 0.039). Among the pair types, tumor region pairs showed more overlap than tumor-adjacent and tumor-blood pairs.

Unsorted whole blood yielded the blood RNA, and germline DNA was also extracted. Chronic HBV infection was present in the patients, who were treatment-naive. The source is a woman aged 55-70 years with primary liver carcinoma and hepatitis B virus infection. The sample taken for sequencing was peripheral blood. This sequence joins TRBV6-1 and TRBJ2-1; D perhaps matches TRBD1 (5 bases). The CDR3 nucleotides are TGTGCCAGCAGAAACAGGTCCCTCTACAATGAGCAGTTCTTC. This translates into CASRNRSLYNEQFF.